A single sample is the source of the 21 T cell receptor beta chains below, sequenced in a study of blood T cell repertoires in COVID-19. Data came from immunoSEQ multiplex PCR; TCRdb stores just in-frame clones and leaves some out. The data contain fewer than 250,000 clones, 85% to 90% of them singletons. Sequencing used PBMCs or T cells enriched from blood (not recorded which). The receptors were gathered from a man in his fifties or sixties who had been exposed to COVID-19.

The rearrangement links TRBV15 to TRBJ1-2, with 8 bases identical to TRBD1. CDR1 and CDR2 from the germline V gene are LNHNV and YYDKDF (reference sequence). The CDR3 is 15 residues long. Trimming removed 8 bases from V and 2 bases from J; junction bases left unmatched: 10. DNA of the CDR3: TGTGCCACCTCCCAGGGACAGGACCAAAACTATGGCTACACCTTC. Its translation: CATSQGQDQNYGYTF.

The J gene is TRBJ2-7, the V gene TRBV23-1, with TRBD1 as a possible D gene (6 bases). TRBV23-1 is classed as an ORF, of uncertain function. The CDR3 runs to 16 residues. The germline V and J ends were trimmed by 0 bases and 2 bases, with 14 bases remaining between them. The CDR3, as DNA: TGCGCCAGCAGTCAATCAAACGACAGGCACGCCTACGAGCAGTACGTC. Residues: CASSQSNDRHAYEQYV.

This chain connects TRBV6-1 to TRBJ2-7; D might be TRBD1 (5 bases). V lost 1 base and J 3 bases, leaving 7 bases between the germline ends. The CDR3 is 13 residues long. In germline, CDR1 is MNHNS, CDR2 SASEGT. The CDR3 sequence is CASSEGQNYEQYF. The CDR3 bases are TGTGCCAGCAGTGAAGGACAGAACTACGAGCAGTACTTC.

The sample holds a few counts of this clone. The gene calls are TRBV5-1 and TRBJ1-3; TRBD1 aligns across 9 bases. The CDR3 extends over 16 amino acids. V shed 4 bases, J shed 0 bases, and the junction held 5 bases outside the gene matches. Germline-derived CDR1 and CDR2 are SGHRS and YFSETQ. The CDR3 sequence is CASSPGQGSSGNTIYF. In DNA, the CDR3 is TGCGCCAGCAGCCCCGGACAGGGGAGCTCTGGAAACACCATATATTTT.

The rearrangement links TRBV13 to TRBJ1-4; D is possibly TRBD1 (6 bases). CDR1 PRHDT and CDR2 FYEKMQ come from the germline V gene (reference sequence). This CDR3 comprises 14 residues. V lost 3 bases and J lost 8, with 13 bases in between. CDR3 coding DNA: TGTGCCAGCAGCTTGGGGGGGGCTTGGGAAAAACTGTTTTTT. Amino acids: CASSLGGAWEKLFF. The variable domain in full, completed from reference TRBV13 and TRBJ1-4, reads AAGVIQSPRHLIKEKRETATLKCYPIPRHDTVYWYQQGPGQDPQFLISFYEKMQSDKGSIPDRFSAQQFSDYHSELNMSSLELGDSALYFCASSLGGAWEKLFFGSGTQLSVL.

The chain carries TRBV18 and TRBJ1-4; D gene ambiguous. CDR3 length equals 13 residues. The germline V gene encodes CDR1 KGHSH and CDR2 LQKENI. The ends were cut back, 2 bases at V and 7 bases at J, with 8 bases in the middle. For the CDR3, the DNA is TGTGCCAGCTCACCAATAACGGGTGAAAAACTGTTTTTT. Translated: CASSPITGEKLFF.

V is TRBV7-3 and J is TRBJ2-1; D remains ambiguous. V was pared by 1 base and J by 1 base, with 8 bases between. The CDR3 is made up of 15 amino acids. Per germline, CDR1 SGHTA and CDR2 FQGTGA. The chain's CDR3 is CASSLSPVSYNEQFF. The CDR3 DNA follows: TGTGCCAGCAGCTTAAGTCCCGTTTCCTACAATGAGCAGTTCTTC.

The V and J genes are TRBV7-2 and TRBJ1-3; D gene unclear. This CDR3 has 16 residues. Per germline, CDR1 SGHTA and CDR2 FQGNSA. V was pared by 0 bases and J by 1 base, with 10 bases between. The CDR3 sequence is CASSLAFSQSGNTIYF. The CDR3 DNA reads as TGTGCCAGCAGCTTAGCGTTTTCCCAATCTGGAAACACCATATATTTT. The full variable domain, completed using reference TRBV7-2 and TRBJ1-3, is GAGVSQSPSNKVTEKGKDVELRCDPISGHTALYWYRQSLGQGLEFLIYFQGNSAPDKSGLPSDRFSAERTGGSVSTLTIQRTQQEDSAVYLCASSLAFSQSGNTIYFGEGSWLTVV.

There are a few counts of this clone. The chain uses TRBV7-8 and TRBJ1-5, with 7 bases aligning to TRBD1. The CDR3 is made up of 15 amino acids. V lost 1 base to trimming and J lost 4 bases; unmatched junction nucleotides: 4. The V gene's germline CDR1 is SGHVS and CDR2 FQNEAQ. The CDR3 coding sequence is TGTGCCAGCAGCTTAGGGGACAGTGAAAATCAGCCCCAGCATTTT. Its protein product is CASSLGDSENQPQHF.

CDR3 DNA sequence: TGTGCCACCAGCAGAGATCTAAGAAACACCATATATTTT. This codes for CATSRDLRNTIYF. The genes are TRBV15 and TRBJ1-3; D is uncertain. CDR1 is LNHNV, CDR2 YYDKDF, per germline (reference sequence). V was clipped by 0 bases and J by 5 bases, with 5 bases between them. This CDR3 is built from 13 residues.

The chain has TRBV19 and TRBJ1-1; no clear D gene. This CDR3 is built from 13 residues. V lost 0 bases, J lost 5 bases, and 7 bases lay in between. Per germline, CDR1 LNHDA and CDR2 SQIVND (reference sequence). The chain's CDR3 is CASSIDAETEAFF. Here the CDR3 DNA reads TGTGCCAGTAGTATAGATGCGGAGACTGAAGCTTTCTTT.

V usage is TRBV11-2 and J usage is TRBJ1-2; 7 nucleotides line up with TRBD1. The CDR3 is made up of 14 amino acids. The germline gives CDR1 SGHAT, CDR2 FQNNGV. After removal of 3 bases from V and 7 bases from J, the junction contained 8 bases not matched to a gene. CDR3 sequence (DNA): TGTGCCAGCAGCTTCGCCAGGGGGTCGCGTGGCTACACCTTC. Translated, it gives CASSFARGSRGYTF.

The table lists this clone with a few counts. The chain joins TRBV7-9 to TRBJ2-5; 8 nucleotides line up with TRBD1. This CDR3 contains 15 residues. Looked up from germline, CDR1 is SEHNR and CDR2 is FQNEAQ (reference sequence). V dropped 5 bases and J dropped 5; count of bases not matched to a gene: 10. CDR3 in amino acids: CASSQPSGDRETQYF. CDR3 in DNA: TGTGCCAGCAGCCAACCCTCCGGGGACAGGGAGACCCAGTACTTC.

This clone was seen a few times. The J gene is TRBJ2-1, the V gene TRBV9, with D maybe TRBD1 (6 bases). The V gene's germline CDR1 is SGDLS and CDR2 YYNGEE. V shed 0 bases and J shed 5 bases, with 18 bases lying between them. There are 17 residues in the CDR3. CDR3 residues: CASSVDGTLGRDNEQFF. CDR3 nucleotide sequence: TGTGCCAGCAGCGTAGATGGGACACTCGGTCGAGACAATGAGCAGTTCTTC.

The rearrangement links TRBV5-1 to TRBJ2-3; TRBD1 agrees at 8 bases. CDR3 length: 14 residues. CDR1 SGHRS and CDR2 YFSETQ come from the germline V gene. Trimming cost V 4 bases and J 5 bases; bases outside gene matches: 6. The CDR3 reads CASSLRGLEDTQYF. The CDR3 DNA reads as TGCGCCAGCAGCCTCAGGGGGCTCGAAGATACGCAGTATTTT.

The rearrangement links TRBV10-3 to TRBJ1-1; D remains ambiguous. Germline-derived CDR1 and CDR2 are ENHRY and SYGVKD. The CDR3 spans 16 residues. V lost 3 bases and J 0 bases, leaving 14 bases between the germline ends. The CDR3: CAISENLAGMNTEAFF. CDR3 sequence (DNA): TGTGCCATCAGTGAAAATTTAGCGGGTATGAACACTGAAGCTTTCTTT.

CDR3 region: CASSRGPNYGYTF. CDR3 nucleotides: TGTGCCAGCAGCAGGGGGCCTAACTATGGCTACACCTTC. The chain carries TRBV7-9 and TRBJ1-2; TRBD1 agrees at 7 bases. Per germline, CDR1 SEHNR and CDR2 FQNEAQ (reference sequence). The CDR3 has 13 residues. Unmatched junction bases numbered 0, after V lost 5 bases and J lost 0 bases.

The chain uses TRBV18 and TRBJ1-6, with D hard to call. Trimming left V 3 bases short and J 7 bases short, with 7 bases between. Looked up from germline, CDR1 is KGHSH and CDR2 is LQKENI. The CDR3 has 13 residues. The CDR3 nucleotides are TGTGCCAGCTCACCTTACAAGAATTCACCCCTCCACTTT. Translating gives CASSPYKNSPLHF.

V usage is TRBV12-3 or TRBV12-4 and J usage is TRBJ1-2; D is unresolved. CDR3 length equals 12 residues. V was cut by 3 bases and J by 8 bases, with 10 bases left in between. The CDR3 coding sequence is TGTGCCAGCAGTTTTTCTCGGGTAGGCTACACCTTC. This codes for CASSFSRVGYTF.

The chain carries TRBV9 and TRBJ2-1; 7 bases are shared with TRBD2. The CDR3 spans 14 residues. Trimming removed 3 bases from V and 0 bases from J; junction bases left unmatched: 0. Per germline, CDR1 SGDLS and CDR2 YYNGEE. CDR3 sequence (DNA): TGTGCCAGCAGCGGGACTAGCTCCTACAATGAGCAGTTCTTC. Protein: CASSGTSSYNEQFF. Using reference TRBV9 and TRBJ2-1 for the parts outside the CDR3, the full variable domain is DSGVTQTPKHLITATGQRVTLRCSPRSGDLSVYWYQQSLDQGLQFLIQYYNGEERAKGNILERFSAQQFPDLHSELNLSSLELGDSALYFCASSGTSSYNEQFFGPGTRLTVL.

CDR3 in amino acids: CASSEWGGQELYEQYV. The CDR3 nucleotides are TGCGCCAGCAGTGAGTGGGGGGGGCAGGAACTCTACGAGCAGTACGTC. The chain combines TRBV10-2 with TRBJ2-7, with a tentative D call TRBD2 (7 bases). Germline CDR1 reads WSHSY; CDR2 reads SAAADI. This CDR3 has 16 residues. Deletions cut 1 base from V and 3 bases from J, with 16 bases between.